This T cell receptor beta chain was sequenced for a study of blood T cell repertoires in COVID-19. Sequencing was performed with immunoSEQ multiplex PCR; in TCRdb, only in-frame clones are kept and a portion is missing. The table lists about 140,000 clones, roughly 73% of them singletons. This clonotype was obtained from a woman aged 45-65 years with active or convalescent COVID-19. Sequenced sample: peripheral blood.

The CDR3 coding sequence is TGTGCCACCAGCAGAGATTTCGTTGGAAACACCATATATTTT. It is translated as CATSRDFVGNTIYF. V gene TRBV15 combines with J gene TRBJ1-3, with no clear D. Trimming cost V 0 bases and J 3 bases, with 6 bases left between them. Germline-derived CDR1 and CDR2 are LNHNV and YYDKDF (reference sequence). The CDR3 loop spans 14 amino acids. Together with reference TRBV15 and TRBJ1-3, the CDR3 gives the full variable domain: DAMVIQNPRYQVTQFGKPVTLSCSQTLNHNVMYWYQQKSSQAPKLLFHYYDKDFNNEADTPDNFQSRRPNTSFCFLDIRSPGLGDTAMYLCATSRDFVGNTIYFGEGSWLTVV.